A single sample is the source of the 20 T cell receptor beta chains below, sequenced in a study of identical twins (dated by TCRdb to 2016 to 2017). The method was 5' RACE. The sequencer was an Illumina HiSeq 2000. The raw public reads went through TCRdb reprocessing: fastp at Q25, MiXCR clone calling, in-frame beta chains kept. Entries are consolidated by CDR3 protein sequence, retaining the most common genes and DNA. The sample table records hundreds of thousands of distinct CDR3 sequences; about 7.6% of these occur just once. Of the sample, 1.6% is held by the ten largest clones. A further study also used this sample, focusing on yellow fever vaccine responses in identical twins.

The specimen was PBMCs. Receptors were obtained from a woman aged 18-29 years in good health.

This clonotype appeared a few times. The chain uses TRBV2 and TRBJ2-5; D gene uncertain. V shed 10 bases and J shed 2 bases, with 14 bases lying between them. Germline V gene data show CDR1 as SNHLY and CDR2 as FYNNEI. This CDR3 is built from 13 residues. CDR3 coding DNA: TGTGCCACCTCGACCCTGGGGCAAGAGACCCAGTACTTC. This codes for CATSTLGQETQYF.

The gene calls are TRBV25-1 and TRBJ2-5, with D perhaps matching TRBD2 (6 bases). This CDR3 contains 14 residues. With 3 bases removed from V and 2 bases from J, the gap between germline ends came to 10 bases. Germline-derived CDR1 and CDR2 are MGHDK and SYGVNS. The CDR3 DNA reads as TGTGCCAGCAGTGAGGCGGGGAGGCAAGAGACCCAGTACTTC. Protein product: CASSEAGRQETQYF.

The CDR3 region has the DNA TGTGCCAGCAACCTGGGGGTTACTAGCGGGACCTCTAGCACAGATACGCAGTATTTT. It translates to CASNLGVTSGTSSTDTQYF. This chain uses TRBV5-4 with TRBJ2-3; 10 bases map to TRBD2. The V gene end was trimmed by 6 bases and the J gene end by 0 bases; junction bases not matched to a gene: 16. Germline V gene lookup returns CDR1 SGHNT and CDR2 YYREEE (reference sequence). There are 19 residues in the CDR3.

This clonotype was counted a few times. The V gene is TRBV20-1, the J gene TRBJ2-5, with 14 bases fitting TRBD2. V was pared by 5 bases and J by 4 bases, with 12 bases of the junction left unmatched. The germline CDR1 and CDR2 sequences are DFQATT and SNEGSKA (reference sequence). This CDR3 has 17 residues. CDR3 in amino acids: CSAPLLGTSGSGETQYF. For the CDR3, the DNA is TGCAGTGCTCCCCTCCTCGGGACTAGCGGGAGTGGAGAGACCCAGTACTTC.

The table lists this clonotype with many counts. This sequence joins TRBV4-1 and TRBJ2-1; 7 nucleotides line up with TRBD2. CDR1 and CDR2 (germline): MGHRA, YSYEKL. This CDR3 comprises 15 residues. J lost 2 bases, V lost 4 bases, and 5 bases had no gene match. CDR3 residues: CASSPGTNPYNEQFF. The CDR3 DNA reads TGCGCCAGCAGCCCAGGGACTAACCCCTACAATGAGCAGTTCTTC.

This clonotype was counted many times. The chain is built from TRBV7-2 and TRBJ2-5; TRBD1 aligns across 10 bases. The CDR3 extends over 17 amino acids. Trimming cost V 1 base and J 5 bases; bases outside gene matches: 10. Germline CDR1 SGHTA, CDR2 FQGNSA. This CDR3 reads CASSLVAGTGVWETQYF. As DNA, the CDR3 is TGTGCCAGCAGCTTAGTTGCCGGGACAGGGGTATGGGAGACCCAGTACTTC. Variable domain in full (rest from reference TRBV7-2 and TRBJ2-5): GAGVSQSPSNKVTEKGKDVELRCDPISGHTALYWYRQSLGQGLEFLIYFQGNSAPDKSGLPSDRFSAERTGGSVSTLTIQRTQQEDSAVYLCASSLVAGTGVWETQYFGPGTRLLVL.

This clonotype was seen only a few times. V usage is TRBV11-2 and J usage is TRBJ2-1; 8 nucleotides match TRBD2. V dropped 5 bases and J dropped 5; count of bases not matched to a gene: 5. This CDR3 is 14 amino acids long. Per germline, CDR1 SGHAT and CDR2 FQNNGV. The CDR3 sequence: CASSMAGGNNEQFF. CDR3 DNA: TGTGCCAGCAGCATGGCGGGGGGCAACAATGAGCAGTTCTTC.

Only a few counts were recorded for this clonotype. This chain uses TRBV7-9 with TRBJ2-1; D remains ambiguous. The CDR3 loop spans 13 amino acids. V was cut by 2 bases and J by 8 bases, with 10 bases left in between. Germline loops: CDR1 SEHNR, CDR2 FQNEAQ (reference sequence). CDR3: CASSLLAPHEQFF. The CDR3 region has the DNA TGTGCCAGCAGCTTATTAGCCCCACATGAGCAGTTCTTC.

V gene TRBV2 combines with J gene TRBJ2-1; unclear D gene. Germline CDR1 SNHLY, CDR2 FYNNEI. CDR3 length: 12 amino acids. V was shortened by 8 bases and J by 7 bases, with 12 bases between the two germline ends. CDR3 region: CASHFLGNEQFF. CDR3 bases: TGTGCCAGCCACTTCCTTGGGAATGAGCAGTTCTTC.

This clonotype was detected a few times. CDR3 residues: CASSLEVAEETQYF. In nucleotides, the CDR3 is TGTGCCAGCAGCTTAGAGGTAGCGGAAGAGACCCAGTACTTC. The chain links TRBV7-2 to TRBJ2-5; tentatively, D is TRBD2 (6 bases). In germline, CDR1 is SGHTA, CDR2 FQGNSA. V lost 1 base and J lost 3, with 9 bases in between. The CDR3 consists of 14 residues.

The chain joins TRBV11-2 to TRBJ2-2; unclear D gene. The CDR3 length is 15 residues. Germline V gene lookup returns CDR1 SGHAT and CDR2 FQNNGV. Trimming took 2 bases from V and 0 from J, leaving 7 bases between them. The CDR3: CASSLRWSNTGELFF. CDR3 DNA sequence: TGTGCCAGCAGCTTACGGTGGTCGAACACCGGGGAGCTGTTTTTT. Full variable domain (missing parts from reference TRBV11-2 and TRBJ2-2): EAGVAQSPRYKIIEKRQSVAFWCNPISGHATLYWYQQILGQGPKLLIQFQNNGVVDDSQLPKDRFSAERLKGVDSTLKIQPAKLEDSAVYLCASSLRWSNTGELFFGEGSRLTVL.

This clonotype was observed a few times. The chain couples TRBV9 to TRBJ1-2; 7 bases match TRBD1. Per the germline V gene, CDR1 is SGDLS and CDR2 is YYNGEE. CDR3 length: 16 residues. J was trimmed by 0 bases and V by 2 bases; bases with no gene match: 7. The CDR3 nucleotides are TGTGCCAGCAGCGTGGGAGGTACAGGGGCTAACTATGGCTACACCTTC. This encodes CASSVGGTGANYGYTF.

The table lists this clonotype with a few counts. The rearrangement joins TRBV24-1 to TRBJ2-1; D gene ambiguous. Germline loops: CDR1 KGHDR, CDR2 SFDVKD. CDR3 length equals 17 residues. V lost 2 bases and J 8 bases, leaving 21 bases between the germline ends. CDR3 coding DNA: TGTGCCACCAGTGATTCCGTAGCCGGATCACCTGTATATGAGCAGTTCTTC. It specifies CATSDSVAGSPVYEQFF.

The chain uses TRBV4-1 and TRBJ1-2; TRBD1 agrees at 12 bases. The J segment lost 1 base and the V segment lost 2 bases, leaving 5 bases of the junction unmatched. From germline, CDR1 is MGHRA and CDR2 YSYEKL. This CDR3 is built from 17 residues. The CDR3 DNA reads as TGCGCCAGCAGCCAACGGGGACAGGGGGCCGGTAACTATGGCTACACCTTC. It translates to CASSQRGQGAGNYGYTF.

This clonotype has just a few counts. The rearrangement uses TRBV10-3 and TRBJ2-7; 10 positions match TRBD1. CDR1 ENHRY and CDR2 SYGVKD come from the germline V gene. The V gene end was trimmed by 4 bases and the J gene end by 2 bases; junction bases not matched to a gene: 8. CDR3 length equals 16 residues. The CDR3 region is CAISARPGQGTYEQYF. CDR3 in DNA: TGTGCCATCAGTGCTCGACCGGGACAGGGGACCTACGAGCAGTACTTC.

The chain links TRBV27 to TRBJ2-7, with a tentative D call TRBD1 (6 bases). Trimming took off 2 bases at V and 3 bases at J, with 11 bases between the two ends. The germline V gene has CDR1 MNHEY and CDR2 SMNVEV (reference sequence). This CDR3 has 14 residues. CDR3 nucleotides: TGTGCCAGCAGTTTAGAAGGGGGTTTCTACGAGCAGTACTTC. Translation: CASSLEGGFYEQYF.

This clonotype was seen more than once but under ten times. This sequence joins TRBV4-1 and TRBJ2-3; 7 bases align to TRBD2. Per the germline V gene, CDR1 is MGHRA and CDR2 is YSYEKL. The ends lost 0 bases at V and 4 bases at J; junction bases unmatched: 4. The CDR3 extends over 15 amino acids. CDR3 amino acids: CASSQDLAEADTQYF. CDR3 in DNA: TGCGCCAGCAGCCAAGACCTAGCGGAAGCAGATACGCAGTATTTT.

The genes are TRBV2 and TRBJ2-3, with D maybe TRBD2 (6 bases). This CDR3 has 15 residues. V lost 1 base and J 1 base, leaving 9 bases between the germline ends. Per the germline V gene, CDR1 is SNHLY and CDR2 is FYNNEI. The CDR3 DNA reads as TGTGCCAGCAGTGAAGGTTGGGGGGGCACAGATACGCAGTATTTT. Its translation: CASSEGWGGTDTQYF.

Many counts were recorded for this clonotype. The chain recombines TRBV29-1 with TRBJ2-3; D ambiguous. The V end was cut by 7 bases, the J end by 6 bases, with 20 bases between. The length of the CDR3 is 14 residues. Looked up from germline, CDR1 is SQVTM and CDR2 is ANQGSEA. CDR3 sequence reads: CSGLPGLQGDTQYF. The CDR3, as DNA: TGCAGCGGTTTGCCCGGCCTCCAAGGGGATACGCAGTATTTT.

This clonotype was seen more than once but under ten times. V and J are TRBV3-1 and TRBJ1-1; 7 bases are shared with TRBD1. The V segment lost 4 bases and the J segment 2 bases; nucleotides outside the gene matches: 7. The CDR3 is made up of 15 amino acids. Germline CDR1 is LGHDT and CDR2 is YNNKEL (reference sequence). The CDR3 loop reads CASSPRQGGNTEAFF. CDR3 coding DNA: TGTGCCAGCAGCCCCCGACAGGGCGGAAACACTGAAGCTTTCTTT. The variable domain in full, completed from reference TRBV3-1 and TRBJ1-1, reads DTAVSQTPKYLVTQMGNDKSIKCEQNLGHDTMYWYKQDSKKFLKIMFSYNNKELIINETVPNRFSPKSPDKAHLNLHINSLELGDSAVYFCASSPRQGGNTEAFFGQGTRLTVV.